The TCR beta chain under discussion was sequenced for a study of T cell responses to AZD1222 COVID-19 vaccine. Study results and limitations: The peak T cell response came first, and repertoires were sampled only after it.

Method: immunoSEQ multiplex PCR; TCRdb's copy keeps in-frame clones and lacks some. This table has 150,000 or so clones, about 91% appearing once. The CDR3 spans 13 residues. CDR1 is MDHEN, CDR2 SYDVKM, per germline. V was pared by 2 bases and J by 4 bases, with 9 bases between. Regarding this clone: Its matching antigen is unknown.

This chain connects TRBV28 to TRBJ2-7; possibly TRBD2 for D (6 bases). The sequence was obtained from an adult in good health. Specimen: peripheral blood, collected on day 0 of MenACWY control vaccination. CDR3 loop: CASSLREMYEQYF. CDR3 sequence (DNA): TGTGCCAGCAGTTTACGGGAGATGTACGAGCAGTACTTC.